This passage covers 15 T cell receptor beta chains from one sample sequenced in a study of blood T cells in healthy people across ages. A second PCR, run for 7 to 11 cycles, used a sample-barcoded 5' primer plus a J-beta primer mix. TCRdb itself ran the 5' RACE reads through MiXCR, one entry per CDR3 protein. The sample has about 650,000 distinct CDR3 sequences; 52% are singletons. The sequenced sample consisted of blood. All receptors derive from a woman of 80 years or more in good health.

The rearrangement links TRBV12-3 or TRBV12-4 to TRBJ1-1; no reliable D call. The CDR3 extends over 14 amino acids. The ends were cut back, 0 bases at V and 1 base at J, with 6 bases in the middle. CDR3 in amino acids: CASSLAARNTEAFF. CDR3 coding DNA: TGTGCCAGCAGTTTAGCGGCTAGGAACACTGAAGCTTTCTTT.

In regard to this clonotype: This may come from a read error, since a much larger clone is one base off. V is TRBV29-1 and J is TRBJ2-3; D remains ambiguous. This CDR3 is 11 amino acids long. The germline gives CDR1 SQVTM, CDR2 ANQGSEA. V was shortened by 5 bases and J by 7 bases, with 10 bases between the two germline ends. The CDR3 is CSVRNSYTQYF. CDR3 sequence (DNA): TGCAGCGTTCGCAACAGCTATACGCAGTATTTT.

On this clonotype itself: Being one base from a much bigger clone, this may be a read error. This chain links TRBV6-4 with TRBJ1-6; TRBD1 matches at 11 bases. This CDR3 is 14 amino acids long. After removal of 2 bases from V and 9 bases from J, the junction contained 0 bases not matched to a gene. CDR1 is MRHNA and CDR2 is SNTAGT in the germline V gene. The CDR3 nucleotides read TGTGCCAGCAGTGACGGGACAGGGGGTTCACCCCTCCACTTT. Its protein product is CASSDGTGGSPLHF.

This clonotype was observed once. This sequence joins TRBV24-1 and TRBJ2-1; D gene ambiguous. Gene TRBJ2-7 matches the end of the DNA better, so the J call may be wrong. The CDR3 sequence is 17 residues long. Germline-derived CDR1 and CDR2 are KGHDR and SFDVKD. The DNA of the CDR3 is TGTGCCACCAGTGATCCCAGCGACTTCAGCTCCTACAATGAGCAGTACTTC. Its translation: CATSDPSDFSSYNEQYF.

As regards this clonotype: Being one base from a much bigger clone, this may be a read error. CDR3 nucleotides: TGTGTCAGCAGCGTCTTAACGGGACTCGCCACAGATACGCAGTATTTT. Translated, it gives CVSSVLTGLATDTQYF. V and J are TRBV9 and TRBJ2-3; a weak D match, TRBD2 (6 bases). CDR3 size: 16 residues. Germline V gene data show CDR1 as SGDLS and CDR2 as YYNGEE.

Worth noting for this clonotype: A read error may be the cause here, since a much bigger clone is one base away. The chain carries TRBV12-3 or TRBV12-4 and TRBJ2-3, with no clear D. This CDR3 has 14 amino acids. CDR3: CASGLEVATDTQYF. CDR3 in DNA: TGTGCCAGCGGTTTAGAGGTGGCCACAGATACGCAGTATTTT.

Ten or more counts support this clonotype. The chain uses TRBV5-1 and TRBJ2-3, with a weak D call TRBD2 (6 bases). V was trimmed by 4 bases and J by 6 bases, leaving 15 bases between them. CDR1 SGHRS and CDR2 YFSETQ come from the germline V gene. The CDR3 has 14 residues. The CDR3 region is CASSRGTLGDTQYF. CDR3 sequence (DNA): TGCGCCAGCAGCCGGGGGACCCTCGGGGATACGCAGTATTTT.

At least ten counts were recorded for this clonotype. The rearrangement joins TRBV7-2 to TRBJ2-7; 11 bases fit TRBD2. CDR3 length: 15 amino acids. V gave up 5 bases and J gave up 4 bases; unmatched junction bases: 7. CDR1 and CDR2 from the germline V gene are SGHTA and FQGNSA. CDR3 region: CASSLQTSGTYEQYF. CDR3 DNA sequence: TGTGCCAGCAGCCTACAGACTAGCGGGACTTACGAGCAGTACTTC.

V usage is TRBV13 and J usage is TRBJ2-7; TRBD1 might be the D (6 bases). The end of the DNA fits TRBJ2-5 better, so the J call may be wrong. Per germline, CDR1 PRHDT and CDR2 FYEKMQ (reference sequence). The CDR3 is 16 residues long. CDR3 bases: TGTGCCAGCAGCCGAAGGATGCAGGGGAGCCAAGAGACCCAGTACTTC. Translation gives CASSRRMQGSQETQYF.

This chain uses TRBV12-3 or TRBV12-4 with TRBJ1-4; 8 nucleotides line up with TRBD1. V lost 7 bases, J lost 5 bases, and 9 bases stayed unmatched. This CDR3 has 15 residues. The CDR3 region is CASTTAGTGNEKLFF. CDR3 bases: TGTGCCAGCACCACTGCTGGGACAGGAAATGAAAAACTGTTTTTT.

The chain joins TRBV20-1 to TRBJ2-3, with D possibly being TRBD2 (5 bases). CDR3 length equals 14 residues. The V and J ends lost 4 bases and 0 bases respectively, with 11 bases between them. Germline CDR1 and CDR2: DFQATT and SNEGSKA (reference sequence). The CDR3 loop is CSATSGGSTDTQYF. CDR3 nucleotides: TGCAGTGCTACCAGCGGCGGGAGCACAGATACGCAGTATTTT.

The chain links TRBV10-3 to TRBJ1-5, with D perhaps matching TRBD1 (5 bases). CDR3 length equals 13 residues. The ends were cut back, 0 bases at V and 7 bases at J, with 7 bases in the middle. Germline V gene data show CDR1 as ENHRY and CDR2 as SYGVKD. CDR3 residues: CAISESGGQPQHF. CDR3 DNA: TGTGCCATCAGTGAGTCCGGGGGGCAGCCCCAGCATTTT.

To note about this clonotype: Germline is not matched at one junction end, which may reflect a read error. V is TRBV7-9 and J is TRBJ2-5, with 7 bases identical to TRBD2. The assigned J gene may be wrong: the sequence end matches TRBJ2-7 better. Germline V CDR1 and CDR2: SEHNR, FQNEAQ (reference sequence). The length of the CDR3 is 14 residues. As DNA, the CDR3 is TGCGCCAGCAGCCAGAGATGGGGGAGGGGCGAGCAGTACTTC. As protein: CASSQRWGRGEQYF.

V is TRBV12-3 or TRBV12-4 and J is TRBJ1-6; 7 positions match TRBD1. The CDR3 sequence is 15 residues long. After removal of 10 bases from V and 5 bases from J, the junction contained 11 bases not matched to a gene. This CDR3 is CATKVGTANNSPLHF. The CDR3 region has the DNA TGTGCCACAAAGGTTGGGACAGCGAATAATTCACCCCTCCACTTT.

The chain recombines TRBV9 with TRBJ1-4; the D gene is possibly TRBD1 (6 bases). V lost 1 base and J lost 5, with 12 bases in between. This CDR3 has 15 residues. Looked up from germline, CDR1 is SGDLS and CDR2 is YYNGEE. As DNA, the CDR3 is TGTGCCAGCAGCGTATCTGGGGGCCCAAATGAAAAACTGTTTTTT. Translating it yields CASSVSGGPNEKLFF.